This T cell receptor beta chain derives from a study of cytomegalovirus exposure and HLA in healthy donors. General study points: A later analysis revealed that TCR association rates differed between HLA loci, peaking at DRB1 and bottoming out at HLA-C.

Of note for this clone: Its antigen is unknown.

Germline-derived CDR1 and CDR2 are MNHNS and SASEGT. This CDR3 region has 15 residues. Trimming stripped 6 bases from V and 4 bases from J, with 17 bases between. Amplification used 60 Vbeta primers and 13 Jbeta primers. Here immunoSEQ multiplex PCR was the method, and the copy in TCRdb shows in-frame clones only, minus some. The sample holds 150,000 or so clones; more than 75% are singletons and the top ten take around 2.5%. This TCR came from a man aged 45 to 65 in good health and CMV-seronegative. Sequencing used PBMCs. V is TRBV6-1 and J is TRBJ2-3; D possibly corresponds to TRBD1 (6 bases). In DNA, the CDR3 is TGTGCCAGCAGAGCCTACAGGGATCGAGCAGATACGCAGTATTTT. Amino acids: CASRAYRDRADTQYF.